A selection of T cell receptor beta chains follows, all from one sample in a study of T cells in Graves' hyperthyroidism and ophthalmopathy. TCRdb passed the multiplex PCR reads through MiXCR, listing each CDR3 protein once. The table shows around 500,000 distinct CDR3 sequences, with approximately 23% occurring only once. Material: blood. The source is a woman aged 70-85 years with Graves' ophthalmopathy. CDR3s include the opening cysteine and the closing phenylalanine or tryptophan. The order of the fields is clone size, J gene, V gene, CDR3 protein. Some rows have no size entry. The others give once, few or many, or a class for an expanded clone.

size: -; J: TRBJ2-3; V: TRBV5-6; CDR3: CASSRRDRIVADTQYF
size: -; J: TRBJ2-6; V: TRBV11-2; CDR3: CASSLIPGAGANVLTF
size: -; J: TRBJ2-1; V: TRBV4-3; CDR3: CASSPVHQGYNEQFF
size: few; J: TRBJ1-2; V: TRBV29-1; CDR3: CSAWRGSYGYTF
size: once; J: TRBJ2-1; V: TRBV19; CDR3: CASSILGLAGVGNEQFF
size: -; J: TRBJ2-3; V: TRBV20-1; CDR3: CSGKTSGGLGTQYF
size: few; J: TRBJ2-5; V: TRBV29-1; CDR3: CSVAGSFQETQYF
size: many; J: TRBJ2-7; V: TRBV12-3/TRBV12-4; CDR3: CASSFSRGYEQYF
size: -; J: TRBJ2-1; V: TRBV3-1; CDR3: CASSQAGSEQFF
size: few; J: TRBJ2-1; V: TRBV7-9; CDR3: CASSSPPGGHYNEQFF
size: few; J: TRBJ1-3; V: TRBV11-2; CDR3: CASSLDLRPRSGNTIYF
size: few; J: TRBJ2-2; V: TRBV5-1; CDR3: CASSRLGTGRNGELFF
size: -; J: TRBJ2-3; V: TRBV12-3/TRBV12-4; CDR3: CASKKNTGRTSGRGTDTQYF
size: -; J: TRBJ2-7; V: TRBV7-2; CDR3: CASSFWSSYEQYF
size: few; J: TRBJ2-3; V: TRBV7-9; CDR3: CASSHLLVGEQYF
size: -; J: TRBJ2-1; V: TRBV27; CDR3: CASSLHSLAGNEQFF